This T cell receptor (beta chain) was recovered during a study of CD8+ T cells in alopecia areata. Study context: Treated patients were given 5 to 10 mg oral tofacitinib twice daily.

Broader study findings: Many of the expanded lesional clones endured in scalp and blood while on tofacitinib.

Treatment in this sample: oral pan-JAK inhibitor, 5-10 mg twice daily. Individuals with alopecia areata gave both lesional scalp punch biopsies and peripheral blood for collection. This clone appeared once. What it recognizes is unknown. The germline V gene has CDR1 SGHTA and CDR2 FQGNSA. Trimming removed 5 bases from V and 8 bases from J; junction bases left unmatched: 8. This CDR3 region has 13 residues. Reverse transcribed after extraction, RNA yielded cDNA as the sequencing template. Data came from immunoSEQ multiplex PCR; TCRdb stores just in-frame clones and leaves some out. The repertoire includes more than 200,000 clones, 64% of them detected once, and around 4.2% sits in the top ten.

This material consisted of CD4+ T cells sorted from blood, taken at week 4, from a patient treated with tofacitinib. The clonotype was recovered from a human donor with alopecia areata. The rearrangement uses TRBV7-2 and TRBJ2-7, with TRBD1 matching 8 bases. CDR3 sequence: CASSPRGRWQQYF. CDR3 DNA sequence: TGTGCCAGCAGCCCCAGGGGGCGGTGGCAGCAGTACTTC.